This TCR beta chain was captured in a study of blood T cell repertoires in COVID-19 (dated by TCRdb to 2018 to 2021). With regard to the full study: Samples from collaborators originated in the United States, Italy and Spain and spanned both the acute and convalescent phases of COVID-19. A freely available public database, intended as a resource for researchers studying the immune response to SARS-CoV-2, is where the repertoires were released. The material from the prospective study consisted of cDNA or gDNA derived from T cells, B-cell-depleted T cells, or PBMCs. Sample metadata almost always included a de-identified subject ID, COVID-19 status, age in years and sex. Where available, HLA class I and class II types were taken from metadata supplied by the sample provider and were not determined by assay-based typing. Subjects who had been exposed to COVID-19, were actively infected with it, or had recovered from it provided the deeply sampled blood TCRbeta repertoires that made up the dataset. The samples were drawn from two sources: the first 160 participants of the ongoing ImmuneRACE study, and 1,254 subjects contributed by 6 global collaborators.

Between the V and J ends, shortened by 4 bases and 0 bases respectively, the junction contains 13 bases. The germline V gene (reference sequence) specifies LNHDA as CDR1 and SQIVND as CDR2. The CDR3 runs 16 residues from the cysteine to the phenylalanine. Of all the DNA, just the CDR3 is kept, 48 bases in frame from base 1. Results and caveats for the whole study, not just this receptor: The quantity of clinical and demographic metadata differed by source and by participant and was supplied without curation.

This clone was recorded only once. Its antigen remains undetermined. No base quality values were provided; no much bigger clone lies one nucleotide off. The immunoSEQ Assay, a bias-controlled multiplex PCR, was used to amplify TCRbeta CDR3 regions from genomic DNA. In the authors' own workflow: The number of nucleated cells in each sample was estimated by amplification of reference gene primers within the assay. To quantify the absolute abundance of each unique TCRbeta CDR3 rearrangement, sequence reads were collapsed and filtered. For each sample, productive Simpson clonality was calculated as the square root of Simpson's diversity index over productive rearrangements. TCRdb's version of the immuneACCESS table is confined to in-frame rearrangements and falls short of the full clone set. An unresolved V gene accounts for under half of the shortfall where checked; the remainder is of unknown origin. Clonal size and the V and J genes are those of that table, whereas D and trimming came from the DNA. The sample yields roughly 250,000 clones; roughly 84% were counted once. The ten largest clones add up to 3% to 4% of the sample.

Each collaborating institution followed its own protocols to collect whole blood in K2EDTA tubes. For TCRbeta analysis, collaborator samples were shipped as frozen whole blood, as isolated PBMCs, or as DNA extracted from either sample type. The chain employs TRBV19 and TRBJ1-3; TRBD1 is perhaps the D gene, given 5 matching bases. The sample taken for sequencing was peripheral blood. The TCR originated in a middle-aged woman with active or convalescent COVID-19. Read as DNA, the sequence is TGTGCCAGTAGTACAAGACAGTTATCCTCTGGAAACACCATATATTTT. It codes for CASSTRQLSSGNTIYF. Beyond the CDR3, the reference TRBV19 and TRBJ1-3 genes provide the residues; the full variable domain reads: DGGITQSPKYLFRKEGQNVTLSCEQNLNHDAMYWYRQDPGQGLRLIYYSQIVNDFQKGDIAEGYSVSREKKESFPLTVTSAQKNPTAFYLCASSTRQLSSGNTIYFGEGSWLTVV.